The TCR beta chain described here comes from a study of blood T cell repertoires in COVID-19. Study summary: Spain, Italy and the United States supplied samples that represented acute and convalescent COVID-19. PBMCs, B-cell-depleted T cells, or T cells provided the cDNA or gDNA that made up the material.

As handled by the study authors: Nucleated cell counts were estimated from reference gene primer amplification. The data were produced by immunoSEQ multiplex PCR, yet TCRdb's version contains in-frame clones alone and is incomplete. Clonal size and the V and J genes are those of that table, whereas D and trimming came from the DNA. The table records 95,000 to 150,000 clones, just under 90% of them present only once. With 6 bases clipped from V and 3 bases from J, the junction kept 12 bases outside the gene matches. CDR1 SQVTM and CDR2 ANQGSEA come from the germline V gene. The CDR3 covers 15 residues.

This TCR was recovered from a woman in her forties or fifties with acute or convalescent COVID-19. Source material: peripheral blood. This rearrangement joins TRBV29-1 to TRBJ1-2; 8 nucleotides agree with TRBD1. The DNA for the CDR3 is TGCAGCGTCTGGGCCCGGGGACAGGCCTACTATGGCTACACCTTC. It encodes CSVWARGQAYYGYTF.